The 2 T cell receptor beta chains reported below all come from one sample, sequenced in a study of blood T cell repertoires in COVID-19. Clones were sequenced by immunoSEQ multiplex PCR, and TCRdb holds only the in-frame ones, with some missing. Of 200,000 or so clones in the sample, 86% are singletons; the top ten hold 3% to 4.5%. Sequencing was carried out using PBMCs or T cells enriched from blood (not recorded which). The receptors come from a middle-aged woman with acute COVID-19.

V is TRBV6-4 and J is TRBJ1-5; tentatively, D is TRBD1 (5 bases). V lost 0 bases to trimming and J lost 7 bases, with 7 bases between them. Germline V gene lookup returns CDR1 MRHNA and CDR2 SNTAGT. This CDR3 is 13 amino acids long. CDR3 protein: CASSDSGGQPQHF. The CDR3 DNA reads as TGTGCCAGCAGTGACTCGGGGGGACAGCCCCAGCATTTT.

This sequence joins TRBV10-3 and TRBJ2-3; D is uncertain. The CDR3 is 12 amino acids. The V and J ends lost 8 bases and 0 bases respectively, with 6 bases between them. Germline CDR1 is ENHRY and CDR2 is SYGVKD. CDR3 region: CAIGHSTDTQYF. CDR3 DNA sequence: TGTGCCATCGGCCACAGCACAGATACGCAGTATTTT.